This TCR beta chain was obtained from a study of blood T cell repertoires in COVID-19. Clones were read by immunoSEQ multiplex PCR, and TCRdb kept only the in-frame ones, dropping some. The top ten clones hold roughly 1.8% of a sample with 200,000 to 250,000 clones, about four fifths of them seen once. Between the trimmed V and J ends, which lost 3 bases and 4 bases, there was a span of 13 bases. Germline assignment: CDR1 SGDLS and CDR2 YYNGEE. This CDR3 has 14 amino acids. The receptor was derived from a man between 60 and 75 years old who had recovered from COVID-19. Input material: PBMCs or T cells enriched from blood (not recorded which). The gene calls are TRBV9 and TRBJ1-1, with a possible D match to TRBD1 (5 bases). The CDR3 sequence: CASSAVGGGTEAFF. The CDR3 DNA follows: TGTGCCAGCAGCGCCGTCGGGGGGGGCACTGAAGCTTTCTTT.